This T cell receptor beta chain was documented in a study of shared clonotypes between healthy human individuals. Across the whole study: Used for every donor were three CD4 naive, three CD4 memory, two CD8 naive and one CD8 memory plate.

Positively selected for CCR7, the CD45RO-negative cells used as naive CD8 cells excluded terminally differentiated effector memory CD45RA+ cells. The CDR3 has 13 amino acids. CDR1 and CDR2 (germline): WSHSY, SAAADI. Trimming left V 6 bases short and J 5 bases short, with 13 bases between. This clone was seen more than once but under ten times. Here immunoSEQ multiplex PCR was the method, and the copy in TCRdb shows in-frame clones only, minus some. Found here are hundreds of thousands of clones, 95% to 97% of them singletons; the top ten hold 0.11%. This chain connects TRBV10-2 to TRBJ1-1; weak D call: TRBD1 (5 bases). Specimen: naive CD8+ T cells sorted from blood. This sequence was found in a woman aged 25 to 39 in good health. CDR3 DNA: TGCGCCAGCAGCGCGGTGCAGGGAACTGAAGCTTTCTTT. It specifies CASSAVQGTEAFF.